The 16 T cell receptor beta chains below all came from one sample that was sequenced in a study of cytomegalovirus exposure and HLA in healthy donors. PCR involved 60 Vbeta and 13 Jbeta primers. TCRdb's copy holds only in-frame clones and misses some; the assay was immunoSEQ multiplex PCR. The table has about 160,000 clones, over 70% seen once. Sequencing input: PBMCs. Every receptor here comes from a man aged 18 to 35 in good health and CMV-seropositive.

The count of this clone is one. This rearrangement joins TRBV28 to TRBJ2-1; tentative D call: TRBD1 (6 bases). V was shortened by 5 bases and J by 6 bases, with 17 bases between the two germline ends. Germline CDR1 and CDR2: MDHEN and SYDVKM. The CDR3 is 15 residues long. The CDR3 region is CASSHRVLGANEQFF. For the CDR3, the DNA is TGTGCCAGCAGTCACAGGGTATTGGGGGCCAATGAGCAGTTCTTC.

The chain couples TRBV4-2 to TRBJ1-4, with D perhaps TRBD1 (5 bases). Germline V gene lookup returns CDR1 LGHNA and CDR2 YNFKEQ. This CDR3 has 14 amino acids. V lost 1 base to trimming and J lost 8 bases, with 11 bases between them. In DNA, the CDR3 is TGTGCCAGCAGCCAAGGCCCCGGGGGGGAAAAACTGTTTTTT. As protein: CASSQGPGGEKLFF.

This sequence joins TRBV11-2 and TRBJ2-5; 8 bases fit TRBD2. J was trimmed by 2 bases and V by 1 base; bases with no gene match: 3. The CDR3 is made up of 15 amino acids. Germline CDR1 reads SGHAT; CDR2 reads FQNNGV. CDR3 region: CASSLVLAVQETQYF. As DNA, the CDR3 is TGTGCCAGCAGCTTAGTACTAGCGGTGCAAGAGACCCAGTACTTC.

The rearrangement uses TRBV6-5 and TRBJ1-1, with unresolved D. This CDR3 contains 12 residues. Deletions cut 3 bases from V and 3 bases from J, with 5 bases between. Per germline, CDR1 MNHEY and CDR2 SVGAGI. The CDR3 sequence: CASSYSDTEAFF. CDR3 DNA: TGTGCCAGCAGTTATTCGGACACTGAAGCTTTCTTT.

The chain has TRBV5-1 and TRBJ2-3; D is possibly TRBD2 (5 bases). Germline-derived CDR1 and CDR2 are SGHRS and YFSETQ. The V end was cut by 4 bases, the J end by 0 bases, with 12 bases between. The CDR3 length is 15 residues. CDR3 sequence: CASSAAGTSTDTQYF. The DNA for the CDR3 is TGCGCCAGCAGCGCGGCGGGTACTAGCACAGATACGCAGTATTTT. Using reference TRBV5-1 and TRBJ2-3 for the parts outside the CDR3, the full variable domain is KAGVTQTPRYLIKTRGQQVTLSCSPISGHRSVSWYQQTPGQGLQFLFEYFSETQRNKGNFPGRFSGRQFSNSRSEMNVSTLELGDSALYLCASSAAGTSTDTQYFGPGTRLTVL.

In this sample, this clone turned up once. The chain is built from TRBV7-8 and TRBJ1-3; no reliable D call. Trimming cost V 3 bases and J 0 bases, with 12 bases left between them. CDR1 SGHVS and CDR2 FQNEAQ come from the germline V gene. The CDR3 extends over 16 amino acids. The CDR3: CASSFAPSTSGNTIYF. In DNA, the CDR3 is TGTGCCAGCAGCTTTGCTCCGTCTACCTCTGGAAACACCATATATTTT. The full variable domain, completed using reference TRBV7-8 and TRBJ1-3, is GAGVSQSPRYKVAKRGQDVALRCDPISGHVSLFWYQQALGQGPEFLTYFQNEAQLDKSGLPSDRFFAERPEGSVSTLKIQRTQQEDSAVYLCASSFAPSTSGNTIYFGEGSWLTVV.

This clone turned up a few times. J is TRBJ2-1 and V is TRBV2, with 8 bases aligning to TRBD1. Germline V gene data show CDR1 as SNHLY and CDR2 as FYNNEI. The trim removed 5 bases at V and 5 bases at J, leaving 11 bases unmatched. The CDR3 consists of 16 residues. CDR3 coding DNA: TGTGCCAGCAGTCCCCAGGACAGGGTGGTCAACAATGAGCAGTTCTTC. Amino acids: CASSPQDRVVNNEQFF.

The chain combines TRBV7-8 with TRBJ2-7; TRBD2 agrees at 10 bases. There are 16 residues in the CDR3. Germline assignment: CDR1 SGHVS and CDR2 FQNEAQ. V shed 1 base, J shed 3 bases, and the junction held 6 bases outside the gene matches. The CDR3 coding sequence is TGTGCCAGCAGCTTAGAGGGGACTAGCGCTTACTACGAGCAGTACTTC. Protein product: CASSLEGTSAYYEQYF.

The chain is built from TRBV4-1 and TRBJ2-5, with TRBD1 matching over 8 bases. The CDR3 runs to 15 residues. J was trimmed by 5 bases and V by 1 base; bases with no gene match: 6. The germline V gene has CDR1 MGHRA and CDR2 YSYEKL. DNA of the CDR3: TGCGCCAGCAGCCAAGTGGCAGGGGGCTATGAGACCCAGTACTTC. This sequence encodes CASSQVAGGYETQYF.

The chain links TRBV5-8 to TRBJ2-5; 11 nucleotides agree with TRBD2. CDR1 is SGHTS and CDR2 is YDEGEE in the germline V gene. The ends lost 4 bases at V and 2 bases at J; junction bases unmatched: 7. The CDR3 is made up of 16 amino acids. The CDR3 spells CASSLGTSGPQETQYF. The CDR3 DNA follows: TGTGCCAGCAGCCTAGGGACTAGCGGTCCGCAAGAGACCCAGTACTTC.

The chain recombines TRBV6-5 with TRBJ1-2; maybe TRBD1 (6 bases). Looked up from germline, CDR1 is MNHEY and CDR2 is SVGAGI. The V and J ends lost 0 bases and 2 bases respectively, with 7 bases between them. CDR3 size: 14 residues. The CDR3 here is CASSYSRGNYGYTF. The CDR3 DNA follows: TGTGCCAGCAGTTACTCTAGGGGGAACTATGGCTACACCTTC.

The J gene is TRBJ2-7, the V gene TRBV4-1, with TRBD2 as a possible D gene (6 bases). Germline V gene data show CDR1 as MGHRA and CDR2 as YSYEKL. The CDR3 loop spans 15 amino acids. The germline V and J ends were trimmed by 1 base and 3 bases, with 13 bases remaining between them. In DNA form, the CDR3 reads TGCGCCAGCAGCCAAGGTAGCGGACCGTACTACGAGCAGTACTTC. Amino acid sequence: CASSQGSGPYYEQYF.

The gene calls are TRBV7-8 and TRBJ2-1; tentatively, D is TRBD1 (6 bases). Germline CDR1 SGHVS, CDR2 FQNEAQ. The CDR3 loop spans 13 amino acids. Trimming shortened V by 5 bases and J by 6 bases, and 11 bases separated the two germline ends. The CDR3 region is CASSRGIGNEQFF. As DNA, the CDR3 is TGTGCCAGCAGCAGGGGGATTGGCAATGAGCAGTTCTTC.

The rearrangement uses TRBV9 and TRBJ2-5; the match to TRBD1 covers 11 bases. Germline CDR1 SGDLS, CDR2 YYNGEE. The CDR3 extends over 18 amino acids. Trimming cost V 0 bases and J 5 bases; bases outside gene matches: 12. CDR3 DNA sequence: TGTGCCAGCAGCGTAGGATGGTCGGGACAGGGGGTCGCTGAGACCCAGTACTTC. Residues: CASSVGWSGQGVAETQYF.

This clone was seen a single time. The rearrangement joins TRBV6-1 to TRBJ1-2; D unclear. Germline CDR1 reads MNHNS; CDR2 reads SASEGT. With 1 base removed from V and 8 bases from J, the gap between germline ends came to 8 bases. CDR3 length equals 12 residues. The CDR3 protein is CASSEGRSGYTF. CDR3 bases: TGTGCCAGCAGTGAAGGCAGGTCCGGCTACACCTTC.

The chain recombines TRBV19 with TRBJ2-2, with TRBD1 matching over 7 bases. The V and J ends lost 3 bases and 2 bases, in that order; junction bases with no gene match: 3. Germline-derived CDR1 and CDR2 are LNHDA and SQIVND (reference sequence). There are 15 residues in the CDR3. In nucleotides, the CDR3 is TGTGCCAGTAGTATTTGGGACAGAAACACCGGGGAGCTGTTTTTT. Its protein is CASSIWDRNTGELFF.